This TCR beta chain was captured by sequencing in a study of long-term antiretroviral therapy in people with HIV. Each sample contained about 0.9-10 million cryopreserved PBMC, thawed before DNA extraction. V gave up 7 bases and J gave up 4 bases, with 14 bases separating them. The CDR3 is 13 amino acids. Germline V gene lookup returns CDR1 MDHEN and CDR2 SYDVKM. Study observations and caveats: Across all time points, the repertoire was dominated by clones that expanded before ART.

Of note for this clone: The target antigen is unknown.

Run at survey level, the immunoSEQ assay was version v3.0. Data came from immunoSEQ multiplex PCR; TCRdb stores just in-frame clones and leaves some out. The sample carries tens of thousands of clones, about four fifths recorded once. The rearrangement joins TRBV28 to TRBJ2-7; D is tentatively TRBD1 or TRBD2 (5 bases each). The sample consisted of unsorted PBMCs, taken around 5.9 years after starting antiretroviral therapy. The sequence was collected from a man aged 30 to 45 with HIV. Written as DNA, the CDR3 is TGTGCCAGCAATATTTTAGGGGAGTACGAGCAGTACTTC. Translated, it gives CASNILGEYEQYF.